This TCR beta chain was obtained from a study of blood T cell repertoires in COVID-19. For the study at large: There were acute and convalescent COVID-19 samples, and they came from the United States, Italy and Spain.

The CDR3 loop spans 13 amino acids. V lost 10 bases to trimming and J lost 0 bases, with 12 bases between them. CDR1 is LGHDT, CDR2 YNNKEL, per germline (reference sequence). In assigning cohorts, the study relied on participant-reported clinical history. Among Cohort 3 donors, those recovered had two negative PCRs, clearance, or symptom resolution. This table comes from immunoSEQ multiplex PCR, and its TCRdb copy is limited to in-frame clones, with some not included. The table lists 200,000 to 250,000 clones, around 83% of them singletons. This TCR came from a woman aged 40 to 55 who had recovered from COVID-19. J is TRBJ2-5 and V is TRBV3-1 (or the pseudogene TRBV3-2); TRBD2 is a possible D gene (5 bases). The sequenced material came from PBMCs or T cells enriched from blood (not recorded which). CDR3 in amino acids: CATRRGNQETQYF. The CDR3 DNA reads TGTGCCACCCGACGGGGTAACCAAGAGACCCAGTACTTC.